This T cell receptor beta chain appears in the sequencing data of a study of CD8 T cells in Susac syndrome (dated by TCRdb to between 2019 and 2020). Notes on the research overall: Repertoire sequencing was used to test whether CD8+ T cell activation and differentiation in Susac syndrome was antigen driven. Overall study results and their limits: The TCR sequencing and HLA analysis was acknowledged to have included a relatively small number of individuals.

The junction shows trimming of 0 bases on V and 11 bases on J, plus 10 bases between the germline ends. CDR1 and CDR2, looked up from the germline V gene (reference sequence), are LGHDT and YNNKEL. The cysteine opens and the phenylalanine closes a CDR3 of 12 amino acids. CDR3 DNA is the only sequence kept; it has 36 bases, read in frame from the first base. RNA was extracted using the RNeasy kit, and roughly 0.5 to 1 ug of the RNA was reverse transcribed with random hexamers. The immunoSEQ multiplex PCR assay, covering 54 Vbeta and 13 Jbeta segments, was used to amplify TCR beta CDR3 regions. To correct PCR amplification bias, a synthetic template baseline was used for both primer optimization and computational correction. In the authors' own workflow: Reads were assigned to V, D and J genes according to IMGT and analyzed in immunoSEQ Analyzer, with only productive sequences retained. Clonality was calculated as one minus the Shannon entropy normalized by log2 of the number of productive unique sequences. For each patient and control, public and private clones were evaluated within the 100 most prevalent clones. Clones were defined as Susac-specific when absent from the healthy and MS cohorts, from about a thousand published viral clones and from other ImmuneACCESS disease sequences. TCRdb itself trimmed the public reads at Q25 with fastp, ran MiXCR and retained productive beta chains. Records with the same CDR3 protein are collapsed into one entry carrying the most frequent genes and DNA. TCRdb's processing, not the authors' own work, is the source of the V and J calls. For this sample there are approximately 70,000 distinct CDR3 sequences; roughly 95% appear just once. The ten largest account for 0.11% of the sample.

This clonotype has only one observation. Its cognate antigen has yet to be identified. Base quality data are lacking; no much larger clone is found one base away. A lone read is weak support. High-throughput TCR beta sequencing profiled peripheral blood CD8+ and CD4+ T cells from healthy donors, Susac syndrome patients and multiple sclerosis patients. The multiple sclerosis controls were treatment-naive patients who had stable or active relapsing-remitting disease and met the revised McDonald criteria. Bulk CD8+ and CD4+ T cells were purified by magnetic negative isolation, whereas CD8+ TEMRA cells were enriched by FACS. Blood was collected in EDTA tubes and processed within 24 hours, with PBMCs isolated through density gradient centrifugation. PBMCs intended for TCR sequencing were cryopreserved in liquid nitrogen and were subsequently thawed in a 37 degrees C water bath. A purity of at least 90% was achieved for sorted or isolated CD4+, CD8+ and CD8+ TEMRA cells.

The specimen sequenced was CD4+ T cells from PBMCs. The sequence came from a human donor with multiple sclerosis. The sequence joins TRBV3-1 to TRBJ1-1, with a weak D call of TRBD1 (5 bases match). The CDR3 protein: CASSQEGRDAFF. The DNA is TGTGCCAGCAGCCAAGAGGGCAGGGACGCTTTCTTT.